This T cell receptor beta chain originates from a study of graft-versus-host responses after intestinal transplantation. Whole-study findings and limits: Detection of GvH clones occurred in recipient marrow, and some had their first appearance in ileum or blood.

The protocol was immunoSEQ multiplex PCR, while the TCRdb copy is restricted to in-frame clones and leaves out a portion. The table records about 39,000 clones, over 90% of them present only once. On this clone itself: Its target is not known.

Sequencing was performed on unstimulated CD8+ T cells sorted from spleen or lymph node cells, taken before transplant. The TCR originated in a human donor who was the organ donor for an intestinal transplant.

The CDR3 nucleotides are TGTGCCAGTAGTATGGGTAACAACTACAATGAGCAGTTCTTC. This encodes CASSMGNNYNEQFF. The chain links TRBV19 to TRBJ2-1; D is ambiguous. The V gene lost 3 bases and the J gene lost 3 bases, with 9 bases spanning the gap. Per germline, CDR1 LNHDA and CDR2 SQIVND (reference sequence). The CDR3 consists of 14 residues.